Reported below is one TCR beta chain. The antigen remains unidentified. This entry belongs to a study of T cell responses to AZD1222 COVID-19 vaccine. Pooled samples include second doses given at about 4 or 12 weeks. General study findings and limits: Most donors were white British and more were female, and clonal diversity was possibly underestimated. Reports say nearly half of spike-specific TCRs go after unmutated variant regions.

The repertoire was sequenced with immunoSEQ multiplex PCR; TCRdb's copy has only in-frame clones and lacks some. The sample includes about 52,000 clones, about 91% of them seen just once. V was clipped by 3 bases and J by 2 bases, with 12 bases between them. The CDR3 length is 15 residues. Germline loops: CDR1 KGHSH, CDR2 LQKENI. The sample here was peripheral blood, taken 28 days after the second AZD1222 dose. The clonotype was recovered from an adult who received the AZD1222 COVID-19 vaccine. J is TRBJ2-3 and V is TRBV18; D is undetermined. Here the CDR3 DNA reads TGTGCCAGCTCACCGGTAGAAACCGTCACAGATACGCAGTATTTT. Its protein is CASSPVETVTDTQYF.